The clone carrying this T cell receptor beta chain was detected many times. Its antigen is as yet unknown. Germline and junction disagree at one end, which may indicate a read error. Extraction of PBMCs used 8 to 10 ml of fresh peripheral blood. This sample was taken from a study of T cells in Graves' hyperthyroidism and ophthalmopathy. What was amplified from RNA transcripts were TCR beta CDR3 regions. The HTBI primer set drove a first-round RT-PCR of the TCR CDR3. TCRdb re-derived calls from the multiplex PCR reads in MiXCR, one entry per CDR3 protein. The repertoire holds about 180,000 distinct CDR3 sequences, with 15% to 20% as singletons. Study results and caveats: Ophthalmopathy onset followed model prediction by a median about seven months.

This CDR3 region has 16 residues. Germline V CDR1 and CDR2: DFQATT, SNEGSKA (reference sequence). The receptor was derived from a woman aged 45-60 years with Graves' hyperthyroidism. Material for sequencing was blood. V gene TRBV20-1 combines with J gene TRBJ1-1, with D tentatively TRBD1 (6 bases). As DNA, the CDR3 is TGCAGTGCTAGAGATTGGGGGGGACACACGAACGCTGAAGCTTTCTTT. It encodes CSARDWGGHTNAEAFF.